This T cell receptor beta chain was sequenced during a study of T cell responses to AZD1222 COVID-19 vaccine. Study-wide points: Among AZD1222 vaccinees, only five to seven were seropositive at baseline. Spike-specific TCR repertoires showed rising breadth and depth after two AZD1222 doses.

Per the germline V gene, CDR1 is SGHTA and CDR2 is FQGNSA. The V segment lost 0 bases and the J segment 5 bases; nucleotides outside the gene matches: 7. The CDR3 extends over 16 amino acids. Sequenced by immunoSEQ multiplex PCR; TCRdb stores in-frame clones only, minus some. The sample lists nearly 110,000 clones; over 80% were seen once. Concerning this clone: What it binds is not known.

Second doses that came at about 4 or about 12 weeks were put together. The sequence was collected from an adult who received the AZD1222 COVID-19 vaccine. The sequencing used peripheral blood, collected 28 days after the second AZD1222 dose. The gene calls are TRBV7-2 and TRBJ1-1, with TRBD1 matching 9 bases. This CDR3 is CASSLAWWTGETEAFF. For the CDR3, the DNA is TGTGCCAGCAGCTTAGCTTGGTGGACAGGGGAGACTGAAGCTTTCTTT.